This T cell receptor beta chain came from a study of blood T cells in healthy people across ages. Germline CDR1 and CDR2: DFQATT and SNEGSKA (reference sequence). The CDR3 is made up of 15 amino acids. Trimming pared 6 bases from V and 5 bases from J, leaving 22 bases between. On this clonotype itself: Its antigen is currently unknown.

Study-level findings and limits: The long-lived group displayed more naive CD4+ cells, plus higher diversity, than the aged donors did. Researchers judged that diversity estimates from one million T cells fell short of true values. No conclusive comparison of naive versus antigen-experienced cells was possible with unsorted PBMCs.

Using a J-beta primer mix together with a sample-barcoded 5' primer, a second PCR was run for roughly 6 to 11 cycles. The template-switch adaptor was a 5' adaptor with 12 random nucleotides. It tagged each cDNA molecule. TCRdb passed the 5' RACE reads through MiXCR, listing each CDR3 protein once. The profile shows under 2,000,000 distinct CDR3 sequences, just under 50% of them singletons. The chain carries TRBV20-1 and TRBJ1-2, with TRBD1 as a possible D gene (6 bases). This TCR was recovered from a woman aged 40 to 50 in good health. Sequenced sample: blood. CDR3 coding DNA: TGCAGTGCAAATGGGGGCAGAGGTCACATATATGGCTACACCTTC. Encoded protein: CSANGGRGHIYGYTF.